Following are 15 T cell receptor beta chains from one sample sequenced in a study of blood T cells in healthy people across ages. A second PCR of roughly 7 to 11 cycles used a sample-barcoded 5' primer and a J-beta primer mix. TCRdb passed the 5' RACE reads through MiXCR, listing each CDR3 protein once. This sample carries about 540,000 distinct CDR3 sequences, around 24% of them seen once, and the ten largest clones take around 10%. The same specimen was also included in a second study, on T cells of mothers and their children.

Sample: blood. These receptors all stem from a boy aged 10-17 years in good health.

Only a few counts were recorded for this clonotype. The J gene is TRBJ2-7, the V gene TRBV20-1, with D maybe TRBD2 (6 bases). Looked up from germline, CDR1 is DFQATT and CDR2 is SNEGSKA (reference sequence). V was pared by 5 bases and J by 5 bases, with 13 bases between. The CDR3 runs 12 residues. CDR3 in amino acids: CSAQGPGDEQYF. The CDR3 DNA sequence: TGCAGTGCTCAGGGCCCGGGAGACGAGCAGTACTTC.

This clonotype was seen a handful of times. CDR3 coding DNA: TGCAGCGTCGCTAACCCGGCCCTTGAAGCTTTCTTT. This codes for CSVANPALEAFF. The rearrangement links TRBV29-1 to TRBJ1-1; D is undetermined. The V gene lost 6 bases and the J gene lost 7 bases, with 15 bases spanning the gap. CDR3 size: 12 residues. Germline V gene sequence: CDR1 SQVTM, CDR2 ANQGSEA.

This sequence joins TRBV6-2 or TRBV6-3 and TRBJ1-1; D not certain. Trimming pared 0 bases from V and 1 base from J, leaving 9 bases between. The CDR3 spans 15 residues. Germline CDR1 is MNHEY and CDR2 is SVGEGT. The CDR3 spells CASSYSLTANTEAFF. CDR3 nucleotide sequence: TGTGCCAGCAGTTACTCATTAACAGCGAACACTGAAGCTTTCTTT.

This clonotype was seen only a few times. The rearrangement uses TRBV5-1 and TRBJ2-7; D gene unclear. With 0 bases removed from V and 1 base from J, the gap between germline ends came to 11 bases. Per germline, CDR1 SGHRS and CDR2 YFSETQ. This CDR3 is built from 15 residues. Here the CDR3 DNA reads TGCGCCAGCAGCTTGGTTGGAGTCCTTTCCTACGAGCAGTACTTC. Protein: CASSLVGVLSYEQYF.

This clonotype showed up many times. This chain joins TRBV2 and TRBJ1-2; TRBD1 agrees at 8 bases. V shed 5 bases, J shed 8 bases, and the junction held 7 bases outside the gene matches. The CDR3 runs 13 residues. Germline loops: CDR1 SNHLY, CDR2 FYNNEI. Written as DNA, the CDR3 is TGTGCCAGCAGTACCAGGGGGCACATCGGCTACACCTTC. Translating it yields CASSTRGHIGYTF.

This clonotype has just a few counts. The genes are TRBV4-1 and TRBJ2-7; D not certain. The CDR3 totals 13 residues. Trimming removed 1 base from V and 1 base from J, with 5 bases in between. Germline V gene sequence: CDR1 MGHRA, CDR2 YSYEKL. The CDR3 reads CASSQGRSYEQYF. In DNA form, the CDR3 reads TGCGCCAGCAGCCAAGGCAGGTCCTACGAGCAGTACTTC.

Here the CDR3 reads CASSPPGVVNEQFF. CDR3 sequence (DNA): TGTGCCAGCTCACCACCAGGGGTTGTCAATGAGCAGTTCTTC. The chain combines TRBV18 with TRBJ2-1; weak D call: TRBD1 (5 bases). The CDR3 totals 14 residues. Trimming pared 0 bases from V and 6 bases from J, leaving 9 bases between. The germline V gene has CDR1 KGHSH and CDR2 LQKENI.

The chain joins TRBV20-1 to TRBJ2-5; 8 bases match TRBD2. The DNA end lines up better with TRBJ2-1; the J call may be wrong. CDR3 length: 14 amino acids. CDR1 is DFQATT, CDR2 SNEGSKA, per germline (reference sequence). CDR3 in DNA: TGCAGTGCGGGCCTGGCGGGAGGTACCAATGAGCAGTTCTTC. Protein: CSAGLAGGTNEQFF.

The gene calls are TRBV29-1 and TRBJ1-2; possibly TRBD1 for D (6 bases). Germline V gene lookup returns CDR1 SQVTM and CDR2 ANQGSEA. This CDR3 contains 13 residues. The ends were cut back, 2 bases at V and 6 bases at J, with 13 bases in the middle. The chain's CDR3 is CSVEKEGVDGYTF. Written as DNA, the CDR3 is TGCAGCGTTGAAAAGGAGGGGGTTGATGGCTACACCTTC.

The chain combines TRBV29-1 with TRBJ2-7; D is possibly TRBD2 (6 bases). The CDR3 consists of 13 residues. Trimming took 3 bases from V and 3 from J, leaving 12 bases between them. Looked up from germline, CDR1 is SQVTM and CDR2 is ANQGSEA. CDR3 DNA sequence: TGCAGCGTTGAGCCCGGGAGCGGCTACGAGCAGTACTTC. Translating it yields CSVEPGSGYEQYF.

This chain joins TRBV6-5 and TRBJ2-1, with TRBD2 identical over 9 bases. Germline lookup yields CDR1 MNHEY and CDR2 SVGAGI. The trim removed 6 bases at V and 2 bases at J, leaving 5 bases unmatched. This CDR3 has 15 amino acids. The CDR3 loop reads CASSFGTSTYNEQFF. CDR3 DNA: TGTGCCAGCAGCTTTGGGACTAGCACCTACAATGAGCAGTTCTTC.

This rearrangement joins TRBV6-1 to TRBJ2-1, with 12 positions matching TRBD2. This CDR3 contains 13 residues. From germline, CDR1 is MNHNS and CDR2 SASEGT. V lost 10 bases and J lost 4; bases outside the gene matches: 2. The CDR3 protein is CANLAGGYNEQFF. The CDR3 region has the DNA TGTGCCAACCTAGCGGGGGGGTACAATGAGCAGTTCTTC.

The V call is TRBV4-2, the J call TRBJ1-5; D unresolved. CDR1 LGHNA and CDR2 YNFKEQ come from the germline V gene. Deletions cut 2 bases from V and 0 bases from J, with 5 bases between. The CDR3 spans 14 residues. In nucleotides, the CDR3 is TGTGCCAGCAGCCAATTGGATAGCAATCAGCCCCAGCATTTT. It specifies CASSQLDSNQPQHF.

The chain carries TRBV2 and TRBJ2-7, with unresolved D. The CDR3 length is 13 residues. V lost 7 bases and J lost 5, with 15 bases in between. Germline V gene sequence: CDR1 SNHLY, CDR2 FYNNEI. CDR3 in amino acids: CASTSIAFDEQYF. CDR3 coding DNA: TGTGCCAGCACTAGTATTGCTTTCGACGAGCAGTACTTC.

Comment on this clonotype: At one of its ends the junction is not consistent with the germline gene, which may arise from a read error. This chain links TRBV29-1 with TRBJ2-7, with 8 positions matching TRBD1. Looked up from germline, CDR1 is SQVTM and CDR2 is ANQGSEA. CDR3 length: 12 residues. This CDR3 is CSVAQTGVEQYF. Here the CDR3 DNA reads TGCAGTGTTGCACAGACAGGGGTCGAGCAGTACTTC.